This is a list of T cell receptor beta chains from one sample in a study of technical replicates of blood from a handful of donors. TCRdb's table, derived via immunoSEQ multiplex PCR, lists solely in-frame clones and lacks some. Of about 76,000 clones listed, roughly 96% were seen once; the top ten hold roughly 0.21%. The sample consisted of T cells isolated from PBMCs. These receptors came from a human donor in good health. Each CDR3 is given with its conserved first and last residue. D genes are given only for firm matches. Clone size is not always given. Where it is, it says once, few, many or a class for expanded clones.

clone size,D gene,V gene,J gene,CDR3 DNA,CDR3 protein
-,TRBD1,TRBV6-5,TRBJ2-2,TGTGCCAGCGGAGACCGGGACAGCTTCACCGGGGAGCTGTTTTTT,CASGDRDSFTGELFF
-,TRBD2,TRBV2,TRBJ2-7,TGTGCCAGCAGCGGGACTAATTACGAGCAGTACTTC,CASSGTNYEQYF
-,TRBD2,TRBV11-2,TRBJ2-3,TGTGCCAGCAGCTTAGACGGACTAGCGGGGCTAGCGAGCACAGATACGCAGTATTTT,CASSLDGLAGLASTDTQYF
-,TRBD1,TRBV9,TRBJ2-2,TGTGCCAGCAGCGCCCACAGGGGGGCGAACACCGGGGAGCTGTTTTTT,CASSAHRGANTGELFF
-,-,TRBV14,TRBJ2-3,TGTGCCAGCAGCCTTTTCGGGTCCGCAGATACGCAGTATTTT,CASSLFGSADTQYF
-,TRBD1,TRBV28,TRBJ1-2,TGTGCCAGCAGTTGGCTTGTTCGGACAGGGAATGGCTACACCTTC,CASSWLVRTGNGYTF
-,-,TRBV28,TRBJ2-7,TGTGCCAGCAGTTTAGGCTGGACTCAAGTTATATCCTACGAGCAGTACTTC,CASSLGWTQVISYEQYF
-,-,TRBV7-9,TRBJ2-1,TGTGCCAGCAGCTCCCGCTCCTACAATGAGCAGTTCTTC,CASSSRSYNEQFF
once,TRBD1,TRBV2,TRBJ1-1,TGTGCCACACGGACAGGGAAGGACACTGAAGCTTTCTTT,CATRTGKDTEAFF
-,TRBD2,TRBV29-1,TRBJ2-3,TGCAGCGTTGATTCAGCGGGGGGGCCCCCTACGCAGTATTTT,CSVDSAGGPPTQYF
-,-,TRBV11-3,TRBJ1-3,TGTGCCAGCAGCTTAACAGTCAGCACCATATATTTT,CASSLTVSTIYF
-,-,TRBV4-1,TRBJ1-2,TGCGCCAGCAGCAATCTGACAGTTATCTACGGCTACACCTTC,CASSNLTVIYGYTF
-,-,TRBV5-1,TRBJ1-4,TGCGCCAGCAGTCAAATTGGCGGGGACTCGGAAAAACTGTTTTTT,CASSQIGGDSEKLFF
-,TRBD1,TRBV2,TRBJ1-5,TGTGCCAGCAGTGCAACAGGGGGGGAGGAGCCCCAGCATTTT,CASSATGGEEPQHF
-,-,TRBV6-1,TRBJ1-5,TGTGCCAGTTACGCGGAATATAGCAATCAGCCCCAGCATTTT,CASYAEYSNQPQHF
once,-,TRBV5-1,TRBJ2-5,TGCGCCAGCAGCTTGGGGGGCCTCCAAGAGACCCAGTACTTC,CASSLGGLQETQYF
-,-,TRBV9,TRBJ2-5,TGTGCCAGCAGTGTAGGTGTGGGAGGAAGAGAGACCCAGTACTTC,CASSVGVGGRETQYF
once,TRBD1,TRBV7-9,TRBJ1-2,TGTGCCAGCAGCTTAGGTCCGGCAGGGGGGAACTATGGCTACACCTTC,CASSLGPAGGNYGYTF
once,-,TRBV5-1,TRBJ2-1,TGCGCCAGCAGCTTGGAGGCGGGGAGCTCCTACAATGAGCAGTTCTTC,CASSLEAGSSYNEQFF
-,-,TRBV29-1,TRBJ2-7,TGCAGCGTCCGGACGGGGATCGAGCAGTACTTC,CSVRTGIEQYF
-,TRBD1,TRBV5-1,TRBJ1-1,TGCGCCAGCAGCTATGACCGGGACAGTAACACTGAAGCTTTCTTT,CASSYDRDSNTEAFF
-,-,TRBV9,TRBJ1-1,TGTGCCAGCAGCGGCGGGGCGAACACTGAAGCTTTCTTT,CASSGGANTEAFF
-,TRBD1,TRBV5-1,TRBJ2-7,TGCGCCAGCAGCTTGGCTGGGGGACAGAGGTACGAGCAGTACTTC,CASSLAGGQRYEQYF
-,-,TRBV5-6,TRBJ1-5,TGTGCCAGCAGCTTGGCCCAGGGCGGACAGCCCCAGCATTTT,CASSLAQGGQPQHF
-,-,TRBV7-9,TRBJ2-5,TGTGCCAGCAGCTTAGTAGTGGACTACCAAGAGACCCAGTACTTC,CASSLVVDYQETQYF
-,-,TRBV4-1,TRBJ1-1,TGCGCCAGCAGCCCTCATGGGGGGGCCATTGAAGCTTTCTTT,CASSPHGGAIEAFF
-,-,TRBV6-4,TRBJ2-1,TGTGCCAGCAGGGACCGACATTTAAGCTCCTACAATGAGCAGTTCTTC,CASRDRHLSSYNEQFF
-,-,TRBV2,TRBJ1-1,TGTGCCATCTCACCACTGAACGGTGACACTGAAGCTTTCTTT,CAISPLNGDTEAFF
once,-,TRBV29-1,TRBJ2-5,TGCAGCGTTGGTAGTTCTGCCCAGTACTTC,CSVGSSAQYF
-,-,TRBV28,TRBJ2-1,TGTGCCATCAGCGACAGTTACAATGAGCAGTTCTTC,CAISDSYNEQFF
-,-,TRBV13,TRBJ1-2,TGTGCCAGCAGCCCTACAGGGAACTATGGCTACACCTTC,CASSPTGNYGYTF
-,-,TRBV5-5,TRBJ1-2,TGTGCCAGCAGCTTGGCACAGGAGAGGGGCTACACCTTC,CASSLAQERGYTF
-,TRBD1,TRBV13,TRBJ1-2,TGTGCCAGCAGCTTGGACAGGGAACCCGCCTATGGCTACACCTTC,CASSLDREPAYGYTF
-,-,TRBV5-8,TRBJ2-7,TGTGCCAGCAGTCCCGCCTACGAGCAGTACTTC,CASSPAYEQYF
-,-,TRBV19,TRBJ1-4,TGTGCCAGTAGTCCCGGCAGGGTGGATGAAAAACTGTTTTTT,CASSPGRVDEKLFF
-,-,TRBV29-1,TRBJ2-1,TGCAGCGTTGAGACAGTAGAGCAGTTCTTC,CSVETVEQFF
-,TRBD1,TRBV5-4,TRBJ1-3,TGTGCCAGCAGTCGCGGGGACAGCTCTGGAAACACCATATATTTT,CASSRGDSSGNTIYF
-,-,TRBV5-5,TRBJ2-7,TGTGCCAGCAGCTTGATTGTCCGCTACGAGCAGTACTTC,CASSLIVRYEQYF
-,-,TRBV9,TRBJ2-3,TGTGCCAGCAGCGTAGGAGACACAGATACGCAGTATTTT,CASSVGDTDTQYF
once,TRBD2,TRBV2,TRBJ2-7,TGTGCCAGCAGTCCGGGGGGGCTTGGCTACTACGAGCAGTACTTC,CASSPGGLGYYEQYF
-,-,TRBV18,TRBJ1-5,TGTGCCAGCTCACCGACATCTGACCGGGACAAACATTTT,CASSPTSDRDKHF
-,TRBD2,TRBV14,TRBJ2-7,TGTGCCAGCAGCCCATGGGGGGGTGGCTCCTACGAGCAGTACTTC,CASSPWGGGSYEQYF
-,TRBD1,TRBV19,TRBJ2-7,TGTGCCAGTAGTATAGGGGCCTCCGGGACAGTCTCCTACGAGCAGTACTTC,CASSIGASGTVSYEQYF
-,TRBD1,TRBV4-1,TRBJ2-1,TGCGCCAGCAGCCAAGACAGGGGGCAGCAGTTCTTC,CASSQDRGQQFF
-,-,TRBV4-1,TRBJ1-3,TGCGCCAGCAGCCTGATAGCCCCTGGAAACACCATATATTTT,CASSLIAPGNTIYF
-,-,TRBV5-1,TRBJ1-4,TGCGCCAGCAGCTTGGGGCCAGGGTTCGATGAAAAACTGTTTTTT,CASSLGPGFDEKLFF
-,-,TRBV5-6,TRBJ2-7,TGTGCCAGCAGCTCAGGAGGTGGGCGCGAGCAGTACTTC,CASSSGGGREQYF
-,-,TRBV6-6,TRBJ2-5,TGTGCCAGCAGCTCACGGGGGGCTGGGTACCAAGAGACCCAGTACTTC,CASSSRGAGYQETQYF
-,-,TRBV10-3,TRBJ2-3,TGTGCCATCAGTGATCCTAGAAGCACAGATACGCAGTATTTT,CAISDPRSTDTQYF
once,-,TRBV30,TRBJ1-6,TGTGCCTGGAGTGCCGCCTTACAGGGCGGAATTGGCTCACCCCTCCACTTT,CAWSAALQGGIGSPLHF
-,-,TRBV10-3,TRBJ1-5,TGTGCCATCAGTGACAGACAAGGGGCCTCGGCGGGGCAGCCCCAGCATTTT,CAISDRQGASAGQPQHF
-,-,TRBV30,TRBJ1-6,TGTGCCTGGAGTGTACAGGTTTCCTATAATTCACCCCTCCACTTT,CAWSVQVSYNSPLHF
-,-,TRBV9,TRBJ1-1,TGTGCCAGCAGCGTAGGGGGCAGGGATGAAGCTTTCTTT,CASSVGGRDEAFF
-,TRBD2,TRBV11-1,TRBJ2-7,TGTGCCAGCAGCTACCTAGCGGGTCAAGCCTACGAGCAGTACTTC,CASSYLAGQAYEQYF
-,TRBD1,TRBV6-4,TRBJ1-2,TGTGCCAGCAGTGGACAGGGCACCCGCCTTCAAGGCTACACCTTC,CASSGQGTRLQGYTF